The next 25 T cell receptor beta chains were all read from a single sample in a study of T cell responses to AZD1222 COVID-19 vaccine. Clones were sequenced by immunoSEQ multiplex PCR, and TCRdb holds only the in-frame ones, with some missing. Among around 140,000 clones, around 86% were seen once, and the ten largest hold around 5.9%. Specimen: peripheral blood, collected on day 0 of AZD1222 vaccination. The source is an adult in good health.

This rearrangement joins TRBV5-4 to TRBJ2-7, with D perhaps TRBD1 or TRBD2 (5 bases each). Trimming pared 1 base from V and 6 bases from J, leaving 17 bases between. The CDR3 extends over 15 amino acids. Germline-derived CDR1 and CDR2 are SGHNT and YYREEE (reference sequence). The CDR3 DNA reads TGTGCCAGCAGCTTGATTGGGACGGCTACTCTCGAGCAGTACTTC. This codes for CASSLIGTATLEQYF.

The chain has TRBV4-3 and TRBJ2-7; D is uncertain. The CDR3 spans 14 residues. Deletions cut 1 base from V and 3 bases from J, with 10 bases between. The germline CDR1 and CDR2 sequences are LGHNA and YSLEER. CDR3 in DNA: TGCGCCAGCAGCCAAGGGATCTCTGACTACGAGCAGTACTTC. This translates into CASSQGISDYEQYF.

This clone was seen a single time. This chain uses TRBV28 with TRBJ2-1; unclear D gene. The CDR3 covers 16 residues. Trimming stripped 6 bases from V and 0 bases from J, with 15 bases between. Germline lookup yields CDR1 MDHEN and CDR2 SYDVKM. The CDR3 nucleotides read TGTGCCAGCAGCCCTGTGAAGGCCAGCTCCTACAATGAGCAGTTCTTC. Encoded protein: CASSPVKASSYNEQFF.

The gene calls are TRBV14 and TRBJ1-1, with TRBD1 matching over 7 bases. Germline CDR1 is SGHDN and CDR2 is FVKESK. The CDR3 has 12 amino acids. Trimming removed 3 bases from V and 8 bases from J; junction bases left unmatched: 3. DNA for the CDR3: TGTGCCAGCAGCCAGACAGGGCTGGAAGCTTTCTTT. Translated: CASSQTGLEAFF. The entire variable domain, with the rest obtained from reference TRBV14 and TRBJ1-1, is as follows: EAGVTQFPSHSVIEKGQTVTLRCDPISGHDNLYWYRRVMGKEIKFLLHFVKESKQDESGMPNNRFLAERTGGTYSTLKVQPAELEDSGVYFCASSQTGLEAFFGQGTRLTVV.

This chain links TRBV5-4 with TRBJ1-2; unclear D gene. Germline lookup yields CDR1 SGHNT and CDR2 YYREEE (reference sequence). V was cut by 5 bases and J by 4 bases, with 18 bases left in between. The CDR3 extends over 15 amino acids. This CDR3 is CASRGPRVIGYGYTF. The CDR3 coding sequence is TGTGCCAGCAGAGGCCCGAGGGTTATCGGCTATGGCTACACCTTC.

J is TRBJ2-7 and V is TRBV19; the D is unclear. CDR1 and CDR2 (germline): LNHDA, SQIVND (reference sequence). Deletions cut 3 bases from V and 4 bases from J, with 10 bases between. This CDR3 spans 13 amino acids. In DNA, the CDR3 is TGTGCCAGTAGTATGGGTGTGGGATACGAGCAGTACTTC. It encodes CASSMGVGYEQYF.

The chain employs TRBV14 and TRBJ1-6; D is perhaps TRBD1 (5 bases). This CDR3 is built from 12 residues. V was clipped by 6 bases and J by 10 bases, with 10 bases between them. Per germline, CDR1 SGHDN and CDR2 FVKESK. CDR3 nucleotides: TGTGCCAGCAGAAGTGGGGGGTCACCCCTCCACTTT. This encodes CASRSGGSPLHF.

This clone has only one observation. V gene TRBV5-5 combines with J gene TRBJ1-5; 7 bases match TRBD1. Germline V gene sequence: CDR1 SGHKS, CDR2 YYEKEE (reference sequence). This CDR3 is built from 12 residues. Trimming at V came to 4 bases and at J to 8 bases, leaving 3 bases not matched to a gene. For the CDR3, the DNA is TGTGCCAGCAGCCTACAGGGGAAGCCCCAGCATTTT. Residues: CASSLQGKPQHF.

This clone was detected only a few times. The chain employs TRBV19 and TRBJ1-5, with D maybe TRBD1 (6 bases). The CDR3 contains 16 residues. Germline CDR1 and CDR2: LNHDA and SQIVND (reference sequence). Trimming stripped 10 bases from V and 0 bases from J, with 19 bases between. CDR3 DNA: TGTGCCACCGACACCAAGGGGGTCCATAGCAATCAGCCCCAGCATTTT. Its translation: CATDTKGVHSNQPQHF.

The rearrangement uses TRBV9 and TRBJ1-2; weak D call: TRBD1 (5 bases). V was cut by 0 bases and J by 3 bases, with 12 bases left in between. Germline V gene lookup returns CDR1 SGDLS and CDR2 YYNGEE. The CDR3 is 15 amino acids. The CDR3 nucleotides read TGTGCCAGCAGCGTAGATAGGGGAACACACTATGGCTACACCTTC. Protein product: CASSVDRGTHYGYTF.

The V call is TRBV28, the J call TRBJ1-5; perhaps TRBD1 as D (5 bases). Germline V CDR1 and CDR2: MDHEN, SYDVKM. Trimming shortened V by 6 bases and J by 1 base, and 13 bases separated the two germline ends. The CDR3 spans 15 residues. CDR3 sequence (DNA): TGTGCCAGCAGCAGGGAGGGTGGGAGCAATCAGCCCCAGCATTTT. This translates into CASSREGGSNQPQHF.

There are a few counts of this clone. The chain uses TRBV2 and TRBJ1-4; D unresolved. The CDR3 spans 16 residues. Deletions cut 0 bases from V and 4 bases from J, with 12 bases between. CDR1 is SNHLY and CDR2 is FYNNEI in the germline V gene. CDR3 DNA sequence: TGTGCCAGCAGTGAAGCGGGCCGAATAGATAATGAAAAACTGTTTTTT. This encodes CASSEAGRIDNEKLFF.

This clone has just one count. The CDR3 DNA reads as TGCGCCAGCAGCCAAGATATTATAGGACGGGCAAACTCTGGGGCCAACGTCCTGACTTTC. This gives the protein CASSQDIIGRANSGANVLTF. The chain links TRBV4-3 to TRBJ2-6; no firm D call. The CDR3 length is 20 residues. Germline CDR1 reads LGHNA; CDR2 reads YSLEER. Trimming removed 0 bases from V and 0 bases from J, with 18 bases in between.

The V gene is TRBV6-5, the J gene TRBJ1-5, with D maybe TRBD1 (6 bases). Germline V gives CDR1 MNHEY, CDR2 SVGAGI. This CDR3 region has 15 residues. Trimming removed 7 bases from V and 1 base from J, with 14 bases in between. CDR3 DNA sequence: TGTGCCAGCAAACTAACAGGGCTGAGCAATCAGCCCCAGCATTTT. This codes for CASKLTGLSNQPQHF.

The chain is built from TRBV5-6 and TRBJ1-5; D remains unclear. Trimming took off 0 bases at V and 0 bases at J, with 4 bases between the two ends. This CDR3 is built from 14 residues. Per the germline V gene, CDR1 is SGHDT and CDR2 is YYEEEE. The CDR3 DNA follows: TGTGCCAGCAGCTTGGGGCATAGCAATCAGCCCCAGCATTTT. Residues: CASSLGHSNQPQHF.

This rearrangement joins TRBV9 to TRBJ1-5; D is unresolved. The CDR3 is 13 amino acids. Germline V gene lookup returns CDR1 SGDLS and CDR2 YYNGEE. The V end was cut by 4 bases, the J end by 6 bases, with 11 bases between. The CDR3 DNA follows: TGTGCCAGCAGCACCCGTACGGGTCAGCCCCAGCATTTT. It translates to CASSTRTGQPQHF. Full variable domain (outside the CDR3, taken from reference TRBV9 and TRBJ1-5): DSGVTQTPKHLITATGQRVTLRCSPRSGDLSVYWYQQSLDQGLQFLIQYYNGEERAKGNILERFSAQQFPDLHSELNLSSLELGDSALYFCASSTRTGQPQHFGDGTRLSIL.

V is TRBV5-6 and J is TRBJ2-7; unclear D gene. This CDR3 contains 14 residues. The germline CDR1 and CDR2 sequences are SGHDT and YYEEEE. V was shortened by 4 bases and J by 0 bases, with 11 bases between the two germline ends. CDR3 protein: CASSTRSSSYEQYF. DNA of the CDR3: TGTGCCAGCAGCACGCGGTCTAGCTCCTACGAGCAGTACTTC.

This clone was detected only a few times. The chain uses TRBV7-2 and TRBJ2-1, with 10 bases identical to TRBD2. Germline assignment: CDR1 SGHTA and CDR2 FQGNSA. Trimming cost V 5 bases and J 0 bases; bases outside gene matches: 4. There are 16 residues in the CDR3. CDR3 nucleotides: TGTGCCAGCAGCACTAGCGGGGCCGGCTCCTACAATGAGCAGTTCTTC. This codes for CASSTSGAGSYNEQFF.

The chain employs TRBV6-2 or TRBV6-3 and TRBJ1-1, with D possibly being TRBD1 (6 bases). V lost 5 bases to trimming and J lost 1 base, with 14 bases between them. Germline assignment: CDR1 MNHEY and CDR2 SVGEGT. This CDR3 is built from 15 residues. The CDR3 coding sequence is TGTGCCAGCAGTCCCCGCCCAGGGGAGAACACTGAAGCTTTCTTT. Its translation is CASSPRPGENTEAFF.

The chain employs TRBV6-4 and TRBJ2-3; no clear D. The CDR3 has 13 residues. With 4 bases removed from V and 0 bases from J, the gap between germline ends came to 5 bases. CDR1 is MRHNA, CDR2 SNTAGT, per germline. CDR3 in amino acids: CASSGGSTDTQYF. Written as DNA, the CDR3 is TGTGCCAGCAGTGGCGGCAGCACAGATACGCAGTATTTT.

The chain combines TRBV19 with TRBJ1-1; perhaps TRBD1 as D (6 bases). CDR3 length: 14 amino acids. The V end lost 3 bases, the J end lost 10 bases, and 18 bases lay between the germline ends. Germline values: CDR1 LNHDA, CDR2 SQIVND (reference sequence). CDR3: CASSITPPTGRAFF. The CDR3 nucleotides are TGTGCCAGTAGTATTACCCCTCCCACAGGGCGAGCTTTCTTT.

V gene TRBV7-9 combines with J gene TRBJ1-4; perhaps TRBD1 as D (5 bases). V was pared by 4 bases and J by 15 bases, with 24 bases between. The CDR3 loop spans 15 amino acids. CDR1 and CDR2 (germline): SEHNR, FQNEAQ (reference sequence). This CDR3 is CASSSSTRQNSMLFF. The CDR3 DNA follows: TGTGCCAGCAGCTCCTCGACTCGACAGAATAGCATGTTGTTTTTT.

This chain joins TRBV5-4 and TRBJ1-6, with D maybe TRBD1 (5 bases). In germline, CDR1 is SGHNT, CDR2 YYREEE (reference sequence). V gave up 3 bases and J gave up 10 bases, with 23 bases separating them. The CDR3 consists of 17 residues. The CDR3 nucleotides read TGTGCCAGCAGCTCCGGACCGAGGTCAGGGACGAAATCACCCCTCCACTTT. This sequence encodes CASSSGPRSGTKSPLHF.

The rearrangement joins TRBV5-1 to TRBJ1-2, with 9 bases aligning to TRBD1. V lost 0 bases and J lost 4; bases outside the gene matches: 1. Germline CDR1 SGHRS, CDR2 YFSETQ. The CDR3 consists of 14 residues. The CDR3, as DNA: TGCGCCAGCAGCTTGGGACAGGGGGTCTATGGCTACACCTTC. Translation gives CASSLGQGVYGYTF.

The genes are TRBV27 and TRBJ2-2; TRBD1 aligns across 7 bases. The J segment lost 2 bases and the V segment lost 5 bases, leaving 2 bases of the junction unmatched. The germline V gene has CDR1 MNHEY and CDR2 SMNVEV (reference sequence). The CDR3 totals 14 residues. The CDR3 coding sequence is TGTGCCAGCAGTAACAGGGGTAACACCGGGGAGCTGTTTTTT. It encodes CASSNRGNTGELFF.